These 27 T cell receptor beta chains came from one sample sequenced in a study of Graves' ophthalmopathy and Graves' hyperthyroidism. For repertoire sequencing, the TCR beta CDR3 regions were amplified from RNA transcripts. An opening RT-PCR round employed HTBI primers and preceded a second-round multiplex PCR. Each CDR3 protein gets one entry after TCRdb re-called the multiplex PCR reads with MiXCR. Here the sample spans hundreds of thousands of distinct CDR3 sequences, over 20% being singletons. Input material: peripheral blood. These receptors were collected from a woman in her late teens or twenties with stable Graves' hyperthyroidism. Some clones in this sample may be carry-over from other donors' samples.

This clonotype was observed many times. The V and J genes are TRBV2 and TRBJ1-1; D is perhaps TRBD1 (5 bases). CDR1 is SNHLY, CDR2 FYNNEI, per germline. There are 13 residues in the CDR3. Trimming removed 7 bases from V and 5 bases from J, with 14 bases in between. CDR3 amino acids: CASKGEGRTEAFF. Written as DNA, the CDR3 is TGTGCCAGCAAAGGGGAGGGTAGGACTGAAGCTTTCTTT.

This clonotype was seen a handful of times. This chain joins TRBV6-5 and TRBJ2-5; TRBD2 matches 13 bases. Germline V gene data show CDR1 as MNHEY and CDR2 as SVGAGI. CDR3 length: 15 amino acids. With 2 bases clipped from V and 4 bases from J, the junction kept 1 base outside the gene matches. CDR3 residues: CASSYGLAGAETQYF. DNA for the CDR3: TGTGCCAGCAGTTACGGACTAGCGGGAGCAGAGACCCAGTACTTC.

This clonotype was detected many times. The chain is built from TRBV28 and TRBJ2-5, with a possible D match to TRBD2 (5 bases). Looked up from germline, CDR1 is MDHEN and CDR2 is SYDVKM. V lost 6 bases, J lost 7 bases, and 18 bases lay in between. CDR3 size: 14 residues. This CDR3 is CASSLTPGSGTQYF. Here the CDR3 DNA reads TGTGCCAGCAGCCTAACGCCGGGATCCGGGACCCAGTACTTC. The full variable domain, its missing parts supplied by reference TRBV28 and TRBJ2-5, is DVKVTQSSRYLVKRTGEKVFLECVQDMDHENMFWYRQDPGLGLRLIYFSYDVKMKEKGDIPEGYSVSREKKERFSLILESASTNQTSMYLCASSLTPGSGTQYFGPGTRLLVL.

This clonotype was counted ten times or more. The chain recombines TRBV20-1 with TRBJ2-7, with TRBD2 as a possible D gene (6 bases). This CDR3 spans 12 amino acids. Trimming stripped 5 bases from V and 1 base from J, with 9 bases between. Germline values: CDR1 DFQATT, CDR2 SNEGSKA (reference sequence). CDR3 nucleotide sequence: TGCAGTGCTCGGCGGGAATCCTACGAGCAGTACTTC. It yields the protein CSARRESYEQYF.

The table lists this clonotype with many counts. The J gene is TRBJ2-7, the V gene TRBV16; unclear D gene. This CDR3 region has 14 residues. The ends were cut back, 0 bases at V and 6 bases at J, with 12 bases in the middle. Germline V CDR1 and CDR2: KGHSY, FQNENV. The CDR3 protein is CASSQSAAQSEQYF. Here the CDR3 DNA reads TGTGCCAGCAGCCAATCAGCTGCACAGTCCGAGCAGTACTTC. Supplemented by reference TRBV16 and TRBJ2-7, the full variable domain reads GEEVAQTPKHLVRGEGQKAKLYCAPIKGHSYVFWYQQVLKNEFKFLISFQNENVFDETGMPKERFSAKCLPNSPCSLEIQATKLEDSAVYFCASSQSAAQSEQYFGPGTRLTVT.

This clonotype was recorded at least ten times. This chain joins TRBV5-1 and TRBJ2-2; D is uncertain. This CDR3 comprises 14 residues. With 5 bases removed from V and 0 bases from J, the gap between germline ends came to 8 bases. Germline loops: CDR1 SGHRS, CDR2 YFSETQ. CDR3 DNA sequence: TGCGCCAGCAGTCCGCGGTCGAACACCGGGGAGCTGTTTTTT. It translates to CASSPRSNTGELFF.

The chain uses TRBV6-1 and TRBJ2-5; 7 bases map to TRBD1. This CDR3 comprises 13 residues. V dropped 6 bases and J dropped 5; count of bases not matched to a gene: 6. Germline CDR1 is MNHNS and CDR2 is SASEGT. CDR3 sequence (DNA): TGTGCCAGCAGCCAAGGGACAGACGAGACCCAGTACTTC. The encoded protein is CASSQGTDETQYF.

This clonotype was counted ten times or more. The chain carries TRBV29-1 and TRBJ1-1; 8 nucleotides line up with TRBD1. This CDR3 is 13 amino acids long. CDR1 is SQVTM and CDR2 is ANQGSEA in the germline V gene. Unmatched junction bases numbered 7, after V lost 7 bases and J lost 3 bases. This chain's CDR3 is CSADRGSYTEAFF. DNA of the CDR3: TGCAGCGCCGACAGGGGAAGTTACACTGAAGCTTTCTTT.

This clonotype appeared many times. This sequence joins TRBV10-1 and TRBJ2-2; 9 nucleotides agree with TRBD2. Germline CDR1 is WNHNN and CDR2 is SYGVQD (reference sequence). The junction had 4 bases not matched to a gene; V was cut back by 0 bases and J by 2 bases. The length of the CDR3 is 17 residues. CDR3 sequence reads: CASSESPGTSNTGELFF. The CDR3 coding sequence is TGCGCCAGCAGTGAGTCCCCCGGGACTAGCAACACCGGGGAGCTGTTTTTT.

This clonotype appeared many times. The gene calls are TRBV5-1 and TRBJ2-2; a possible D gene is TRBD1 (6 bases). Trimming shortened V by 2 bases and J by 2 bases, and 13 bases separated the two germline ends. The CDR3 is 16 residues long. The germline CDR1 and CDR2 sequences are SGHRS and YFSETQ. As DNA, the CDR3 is TGCGCCAGCAGCTTCACAGGGATCCTTAACACCGGGGAGCTGTTTTTT. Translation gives CASSFTGILNTGELFF. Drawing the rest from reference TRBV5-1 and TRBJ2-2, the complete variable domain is KAGVTQTPRYLIKTRGQQVTLSCSPISGHRSVSWYQQTPGQGLQFLFEYFSETQRNKGNFPGRFSGRQFSNSRSEMNVSTLELGDSALYLCASSFTGILNTGELFFGEGSRLTVL.

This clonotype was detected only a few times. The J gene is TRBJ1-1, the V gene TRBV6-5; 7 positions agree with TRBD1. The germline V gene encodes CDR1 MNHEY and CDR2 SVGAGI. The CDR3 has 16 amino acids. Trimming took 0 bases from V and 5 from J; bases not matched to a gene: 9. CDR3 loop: CASSYSHGQARTEAFF. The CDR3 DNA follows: TGTGCCAGCAGTTACTCGCACGGACAGGCGAGAACTGAAGCTTTCTTT.

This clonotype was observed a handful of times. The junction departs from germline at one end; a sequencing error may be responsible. CDR3 region: CASGVVVSEALF. As DNA, the CDR3 is TGTGCTAGTGGCGTGGTTGTATCTGAAGCTCTCTTT. The chain employs TRBV12-5 and TRBJ1-1; the D is unclear. This CDR3 has 12 residues. CDR1 and CDR2 (germline): LGHNT, FRNRAP.

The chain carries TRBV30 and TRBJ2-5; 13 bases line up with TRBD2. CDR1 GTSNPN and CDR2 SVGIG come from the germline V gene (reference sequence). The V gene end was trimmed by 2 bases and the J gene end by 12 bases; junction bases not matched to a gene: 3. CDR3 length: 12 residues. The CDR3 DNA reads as TGTGCCTGGAGTAGGACTAGCGGGGGAGAGTACTTC. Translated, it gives CAWSRTSGGEYF.

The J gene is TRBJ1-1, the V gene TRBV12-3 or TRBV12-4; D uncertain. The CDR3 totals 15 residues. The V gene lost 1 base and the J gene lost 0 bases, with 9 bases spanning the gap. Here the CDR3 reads CASSLDNTMNTEAFF. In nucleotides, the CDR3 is TGTGCCAGCAGTTTAGACAATACTATGAACACTGAAGCTTTCTTT.

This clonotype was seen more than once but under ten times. The CDR3 reads CASSFRLRGALNTEAFF. CDR3 in DNA: TGTGCCAGCAGTTTCCGCCTCAGAGGGGCCCTTAACACTGAAGCTTTCTTT. The chain links TRBV12-3 or TRBV12-4 to TRBJ1-1; TRBD1 is a possible D gene (5 bases). The CDR3 sequence is 17 residues long. Trimming cost V 3 bases and J 2 bases, with 19 bases left between them.

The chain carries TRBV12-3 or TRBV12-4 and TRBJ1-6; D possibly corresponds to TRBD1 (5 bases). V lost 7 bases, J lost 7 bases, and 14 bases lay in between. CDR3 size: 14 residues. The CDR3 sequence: CASTSGRLNSPLHF. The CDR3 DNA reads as TGTGCCAGCACCTCGGGACGGCTAAATTCACCCCTCCACTTT.

CDR3 sequence reads: CASTRSETQETQYF. CDR3 coding DNA: TGTGCCAGCACCAGGAGCGAGACCCAAGAGACCCAGTACTTC. The J gene is TRBJ2-5, the V gene TRBV6-1; D ambiguous. Trimming cost V 7 bases and J 1 base, with 13 bases left between them. Per germline, CDR1 MNHNS and CDR2 SASEGT. CDR3 length: 14 residues.

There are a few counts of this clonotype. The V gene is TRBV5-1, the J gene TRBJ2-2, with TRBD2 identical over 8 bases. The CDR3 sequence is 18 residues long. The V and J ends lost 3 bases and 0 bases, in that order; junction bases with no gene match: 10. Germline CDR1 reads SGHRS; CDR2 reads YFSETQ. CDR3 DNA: TGCGCCAGCAGCTCGGTTGGCAGCGGGGGCCCGAACACCGGGGAGCTGTTTTTT. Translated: CASSSVGSGGPNTGELFF.

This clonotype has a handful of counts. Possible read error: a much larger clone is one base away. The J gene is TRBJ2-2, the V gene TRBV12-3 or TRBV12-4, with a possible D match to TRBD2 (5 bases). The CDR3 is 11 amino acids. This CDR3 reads CASRLTGELCF. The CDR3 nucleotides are TGTGCCAGCAGACTCACCGGGGAGCTGTGTTTT.

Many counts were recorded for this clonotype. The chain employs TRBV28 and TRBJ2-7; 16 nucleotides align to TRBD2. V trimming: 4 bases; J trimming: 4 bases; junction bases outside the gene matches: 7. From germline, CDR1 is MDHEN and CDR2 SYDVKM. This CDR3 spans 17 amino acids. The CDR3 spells CASSSQGLAGGWYEQYF. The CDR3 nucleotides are TGTGCCAGCAGTTCCCAGGGACTAGCGGGAGGGTGGTACGAGCAGTACTTC.

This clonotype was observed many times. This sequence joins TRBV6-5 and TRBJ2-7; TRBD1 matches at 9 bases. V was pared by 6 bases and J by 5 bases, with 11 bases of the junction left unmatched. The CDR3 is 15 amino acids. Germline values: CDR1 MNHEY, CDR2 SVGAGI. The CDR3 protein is CASRRRDREFHEQYF. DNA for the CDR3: TGTGCCAGCAGACGCCGGGACAGGGAGTTCCACGAGCAGTACTTC.

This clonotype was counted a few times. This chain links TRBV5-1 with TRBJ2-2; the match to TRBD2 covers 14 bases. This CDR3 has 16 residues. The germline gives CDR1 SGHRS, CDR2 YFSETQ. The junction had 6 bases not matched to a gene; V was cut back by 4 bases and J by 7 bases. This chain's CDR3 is CASSAGLAGVVGELFF. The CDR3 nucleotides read TGCGCCAGCAGCGCGGGACTAGCGGGAGTGGTCGGGGAGCTGTTTTTT.

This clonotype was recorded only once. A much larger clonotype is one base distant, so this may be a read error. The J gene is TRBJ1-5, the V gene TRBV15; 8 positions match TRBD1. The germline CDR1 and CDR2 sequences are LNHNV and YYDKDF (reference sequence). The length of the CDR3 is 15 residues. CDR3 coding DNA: TGTGCCACTTCAGGGGGCCGCGGGGGCAATCATCCCCAGCATTTT. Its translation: CATSGGRGGNHPQHF.

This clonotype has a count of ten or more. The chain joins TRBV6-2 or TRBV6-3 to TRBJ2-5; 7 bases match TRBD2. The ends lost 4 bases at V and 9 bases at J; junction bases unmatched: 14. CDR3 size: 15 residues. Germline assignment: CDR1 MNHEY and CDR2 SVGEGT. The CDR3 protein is CASSLTRDQGGAQYF. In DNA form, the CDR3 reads TGTGCCAGCAGTTTAACACGGGACCAGGGAGGGGCCCAGTACTTC.

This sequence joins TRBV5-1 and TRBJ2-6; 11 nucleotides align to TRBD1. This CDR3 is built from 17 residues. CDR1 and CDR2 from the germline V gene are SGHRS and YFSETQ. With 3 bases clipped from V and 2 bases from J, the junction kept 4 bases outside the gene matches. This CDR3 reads CASSSGQGDPGANVLTF. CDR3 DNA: TGCGCCAGCAGCTCGGGACAGGGGGACCCTGGGGCCAACGTCCTGACTTTC.

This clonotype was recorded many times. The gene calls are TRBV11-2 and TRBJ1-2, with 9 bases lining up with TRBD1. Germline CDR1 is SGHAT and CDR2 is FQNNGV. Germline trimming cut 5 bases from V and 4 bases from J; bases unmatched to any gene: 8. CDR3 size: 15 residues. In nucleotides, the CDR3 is TGTGCCAGCAGCGTCGGGACAGGGAGTAGCTATGGCTACACCTTC. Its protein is CASSVGTGSSYGYTF.

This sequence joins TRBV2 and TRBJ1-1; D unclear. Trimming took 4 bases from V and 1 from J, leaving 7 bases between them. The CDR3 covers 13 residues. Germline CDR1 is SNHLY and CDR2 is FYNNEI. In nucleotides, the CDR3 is TGTGCCAGCAGTGGTGCGTCGAACACTGAAGCTTTCTTT. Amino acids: CASSGASNTEAFF.